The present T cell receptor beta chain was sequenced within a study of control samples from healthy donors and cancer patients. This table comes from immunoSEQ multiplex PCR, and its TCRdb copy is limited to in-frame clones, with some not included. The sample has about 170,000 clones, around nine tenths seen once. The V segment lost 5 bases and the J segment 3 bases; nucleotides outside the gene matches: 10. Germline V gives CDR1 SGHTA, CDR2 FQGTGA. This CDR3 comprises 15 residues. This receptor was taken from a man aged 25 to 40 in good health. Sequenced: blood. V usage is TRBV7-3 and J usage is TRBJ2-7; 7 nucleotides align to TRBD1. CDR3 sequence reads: CASSKPGQIHYEQYF. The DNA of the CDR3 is TGTGCCAGCAGCAAACCGGGACAGATTCACTACGAGCAGTACTTC. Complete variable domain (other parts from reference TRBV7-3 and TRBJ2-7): GAGVSQTPSNKVTEKGKYVELRCDPISGHTALYWYRQSLGQGPEFLIYFQGTGAADDSGLPNDRFFAVRPEGSVSTLKIQRTERGDSAVYLCASSKPGQIHYEQYFGPGTRLTVT.